Given below is one T cell receptor beta chain in context. Its antigen is still unknown. This entry belongs to a study of CD8+CD57+ T cells in acquired aplastic anemia. Overall study context: 3.2 ug was the average amount of DNA from sorted CD4+ and CD8+ cells.

Patients selected for sequencing had displayed CD8+CD57+ cell expansion by flow cytometry. Overall study findings and caveats: A set of about 30 CD8+ CDR3 sequences was shared between patients and controls, and these sequences appeared highly expressed in patients.

CDR1 is KGHDR, CDR2 SFDVKD, per germline. The CDR3 spans 14 residues. The ends were cut back, 3 bases at V and 7 bases at J, with 12 bases in the middle. Genomic DNA constituted the template upon which TCR beta VDJ and CDR3 profiling was performed. From the reads, TCRdb called clonotypes with MiXCR, one entry per CDR3 protein. The data contain around 200,000 distinct CDR3 sequences, roughly 65% of them singletons. The TCR comes from a human donor with aplastic anemia. The sequenced sample was sorted CD4+, CD8+, or CD8+CD57+ T cells (not recorded which) from PBMCs. This chain links TRBV24-1 with TRBJ2-1, with D maybe TRBD2 (5 bases). CDR3 bases: TGTGCCACCAGTGATCCAAGACCGGGGAATGAGCAGTTCTTC. Protein product: CATSDPRPGNEQFF.